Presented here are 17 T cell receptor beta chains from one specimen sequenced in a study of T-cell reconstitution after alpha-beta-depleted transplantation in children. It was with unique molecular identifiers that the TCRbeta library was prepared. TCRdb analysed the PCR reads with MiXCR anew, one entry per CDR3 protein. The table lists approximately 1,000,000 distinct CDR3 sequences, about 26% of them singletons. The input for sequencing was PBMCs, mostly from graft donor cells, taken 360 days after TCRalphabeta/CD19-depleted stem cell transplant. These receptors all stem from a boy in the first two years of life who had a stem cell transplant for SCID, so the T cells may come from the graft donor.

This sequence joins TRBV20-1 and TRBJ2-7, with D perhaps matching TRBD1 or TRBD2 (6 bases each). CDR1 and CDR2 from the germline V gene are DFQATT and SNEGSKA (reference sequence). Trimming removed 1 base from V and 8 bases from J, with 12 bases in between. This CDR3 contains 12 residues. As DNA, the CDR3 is TGCAGTGCTAGAGCCCGGGGGCGGCAGCAGTACTTC. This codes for CSARARGRQQYF.

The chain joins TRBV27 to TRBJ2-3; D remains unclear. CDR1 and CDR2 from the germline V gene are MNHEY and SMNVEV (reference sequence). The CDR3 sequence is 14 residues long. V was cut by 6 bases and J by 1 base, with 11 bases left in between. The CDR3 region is CASSPAFGTDTQYF. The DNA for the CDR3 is TGTGCCAGCAGCCCCGCTTTTGGCACAGATACGCAGTATTTT.

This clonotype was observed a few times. CDR3 DNA: TGTGCCAGCATCACAGGGGGCGTTCCCTACGAGCAGTACTTC. It specifies CASITGGVPYEQYF. The V gene is TRBV6-1, the J gene TRBJ2-7; TRBD1 aligns across 9 bases. Germline assignment: CDR1 MNHNS and CDR2 SASEGT. Trimming at V came to 7 bases and at J to 2 bases, leaving 6 bases not matched to a gene. This CDR3 spans 14 amino acids.

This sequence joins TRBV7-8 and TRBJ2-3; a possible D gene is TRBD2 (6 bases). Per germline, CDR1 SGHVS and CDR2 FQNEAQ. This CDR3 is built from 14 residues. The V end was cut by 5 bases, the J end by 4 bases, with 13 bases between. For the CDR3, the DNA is TGTGCCAGCAGCGAAAATGGGGGGTCAGATACGCAGTATTTT. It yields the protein CASSENGGSDTQYF.

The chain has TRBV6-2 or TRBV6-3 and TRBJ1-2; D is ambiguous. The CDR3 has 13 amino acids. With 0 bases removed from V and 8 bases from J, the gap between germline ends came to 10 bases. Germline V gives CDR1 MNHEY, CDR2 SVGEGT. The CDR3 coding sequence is TGTGCCAGCAGTTACTCGGAAGTCGGCGGCTACACCTTC. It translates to CASSYSEVGGYTF.

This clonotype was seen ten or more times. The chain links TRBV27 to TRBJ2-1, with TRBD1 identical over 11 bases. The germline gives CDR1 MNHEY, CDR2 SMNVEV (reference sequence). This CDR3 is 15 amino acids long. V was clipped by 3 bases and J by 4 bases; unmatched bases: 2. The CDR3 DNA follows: TGTGCCAGCAGTTTCGGGGACAGGGGGTACAATGAGCAGTTCTTC. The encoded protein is CASSFGDRGYNEQFF.

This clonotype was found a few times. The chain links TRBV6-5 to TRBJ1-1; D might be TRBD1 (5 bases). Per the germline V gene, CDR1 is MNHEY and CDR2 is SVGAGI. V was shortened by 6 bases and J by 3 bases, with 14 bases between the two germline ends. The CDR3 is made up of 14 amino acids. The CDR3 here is CASSYSPGHTEAFF. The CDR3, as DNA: TGTGCCAGCAGCTATAGCCCAGGGCACACTGAAGCTTTCTTT.

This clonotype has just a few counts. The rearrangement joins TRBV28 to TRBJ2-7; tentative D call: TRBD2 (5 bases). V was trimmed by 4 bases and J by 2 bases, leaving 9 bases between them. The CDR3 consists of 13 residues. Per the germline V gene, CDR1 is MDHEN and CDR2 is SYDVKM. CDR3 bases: TGTGCCAGCAGTTCGTCCGGGGCCTACGAGCAGTACTTC. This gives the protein CASSSSGAYEQYF.

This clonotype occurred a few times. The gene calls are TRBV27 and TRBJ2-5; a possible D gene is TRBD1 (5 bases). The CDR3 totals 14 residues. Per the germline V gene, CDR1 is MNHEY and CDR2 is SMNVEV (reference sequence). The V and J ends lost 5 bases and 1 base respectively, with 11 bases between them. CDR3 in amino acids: CASSRWGSQETQYF. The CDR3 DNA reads TGTGCCAGCAGTCGCTGGGGCTCCCAAGAGACCCAGTACTTC.

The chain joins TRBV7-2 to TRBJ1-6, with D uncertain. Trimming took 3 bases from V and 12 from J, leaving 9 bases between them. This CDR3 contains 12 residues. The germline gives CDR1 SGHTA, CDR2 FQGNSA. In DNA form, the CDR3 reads TGTGCCAGCAGCTTCGACCGAGAACCCCTCCACTTT. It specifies CASSFDREPLHF.

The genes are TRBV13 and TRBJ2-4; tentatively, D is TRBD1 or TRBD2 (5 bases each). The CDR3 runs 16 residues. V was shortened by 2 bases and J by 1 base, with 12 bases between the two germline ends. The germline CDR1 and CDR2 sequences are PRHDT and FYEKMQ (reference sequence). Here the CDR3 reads CASSLKRDRAKNIQYF. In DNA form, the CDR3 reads TGTGCCAGCAGCTTAAAGAGGGACCGGGCCAAAAACATTCAGTACTTC.

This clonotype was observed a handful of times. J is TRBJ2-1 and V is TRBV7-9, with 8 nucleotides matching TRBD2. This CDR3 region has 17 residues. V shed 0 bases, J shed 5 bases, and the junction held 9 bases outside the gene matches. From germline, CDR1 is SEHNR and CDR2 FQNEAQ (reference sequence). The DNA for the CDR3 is TGTGCCAGCAGCTTAGCGCGGGTCGGGACTAGGGACAATGAGCAGTTCTTC. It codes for CASSLARVGTRDNEQFF.

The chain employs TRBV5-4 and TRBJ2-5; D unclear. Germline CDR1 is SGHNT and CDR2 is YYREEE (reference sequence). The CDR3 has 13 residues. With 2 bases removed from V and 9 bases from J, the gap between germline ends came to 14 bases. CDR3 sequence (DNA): TGTGCCAGCAGCTTAGGTTTAAGTGTTCCCCAGTACTTC. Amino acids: CASSLGLSVPQYF.

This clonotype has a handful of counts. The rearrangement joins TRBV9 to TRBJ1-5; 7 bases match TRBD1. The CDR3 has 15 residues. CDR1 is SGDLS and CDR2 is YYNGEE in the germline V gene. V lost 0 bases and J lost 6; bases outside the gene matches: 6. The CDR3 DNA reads TGTGCCAGCAGCGTAGGGGACAGATCAAGTCAGCCCCAGCATTTT. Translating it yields CASSVGDRSSQPQHF.

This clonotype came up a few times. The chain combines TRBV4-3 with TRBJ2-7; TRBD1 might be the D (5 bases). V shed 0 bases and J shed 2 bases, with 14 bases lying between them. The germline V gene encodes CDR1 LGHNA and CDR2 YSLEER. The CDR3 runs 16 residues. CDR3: CASSQDEPGSTYEQYF. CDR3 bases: TGCGCCAGCAGCCAAGATGAGCCAGGGTCCACCTACGAGCAGTACTTC.

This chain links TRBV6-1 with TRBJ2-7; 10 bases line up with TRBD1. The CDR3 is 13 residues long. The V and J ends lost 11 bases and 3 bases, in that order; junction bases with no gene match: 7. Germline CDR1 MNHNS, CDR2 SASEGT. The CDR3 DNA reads TGTGCCTCGGGGACAGGGGAAAGCTACGAGCAGTACTTC. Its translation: CASGTGESYEQYF.

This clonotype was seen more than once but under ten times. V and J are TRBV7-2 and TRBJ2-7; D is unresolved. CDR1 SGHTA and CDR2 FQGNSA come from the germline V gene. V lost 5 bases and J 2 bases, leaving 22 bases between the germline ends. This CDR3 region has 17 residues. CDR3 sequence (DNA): TGTGCCAGCAGCGCCGAACTGATTAAAACGGAAGCCTACGAGCAGTACTTC. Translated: CASSAELIKTEAYEQYF.